Listed below are T cell receptor beta chains from one sample, sequenced in a study of T-cell reconstitution after alpha-beta-depleted transplantation in children. TCRdb recomputed calls from the PCR reads with MiXCR, one row per CDR3 protein. Here the sample spans about 980,000 distinct CDR3 sequences, 25% to 35% being singletons. The specimen comprised PBMCs, mostly from graft donor cells, sampled 360 days after TCRalphabeta/CD19-depleted stem cell transplant. The receptors shown here come from a boy in the first two years of life who had a stem cell transplant for SCID, so the T cells may come from the graft donor. The CDR3 runs from the conserved cysteine through the conserved F or W. Fields, in order: J gene, CDR3 length, V gene, D gene, clone size, CDR3 protein, CDR3 DNA. A D gene is named only where the DNA matches it firmly. Size is stated for part of the rows, as once, few or many counts, or as a class when the clone is expanded.

TRBJ2-1	14	TRBV24-1	NA	few	CATSEPGPRDEQFF	TGTGCCACCAGTGAACCCGGGCCGCGGGATGAGCAGTTCTTC
TRBJ1-1	14	TRBV6-5	NA	few	CASSYSTTSAEAFF	TGTGCCAGCAGTTACTCGACCACCTCCGCTGAAGCTTTCTTT
TRBJ2-5	13	TRBV5-1	NA	few	CASSIGLVGTQYF	TGCGCCAGCAGCATCGGCCTGGTTGGGACCCAGTACTTC
TRBJ2-1	12	TRBV5-6	NA	NA	CASSGVRNEQFF	TGTGCCAGCAGCGGAGTCCGGAATGAGCAGTTCTTC
TRBJ2-7	14	TRBV13	TRBD2	NA	CASSFIGRGYEQYF	TGTGCCAGCAGCTTCATAGGGAGGGGTTACGAGCAGTACTTC
TRBJ2-2	16	TRBV5-1	NA	few	CASSLRGLSNTGELFF	TGCGCCAGCAGCTTGAGGGGACTCTCGAACACCGGGGAGCTGTTTTTT
TRBJ1-2	17	TRBV5-1	NA	NA	CASSLEYGQPGTYGYTF	TGCGCCAGCAGCTTGGAGTACGGACAGCCAGGGACCTATGGCTACACCTTC
TRBJ2-1	12	TRBV15	TRBD2	NA	CATGGDYNEQFF	TGTGCCACCGGGGGGGACTACAATGAGCAGTTCTTC
TRBJ2-3	13	TRBV29-1	NA	many	CSVGGLYTDTQYF	TGCAGCGTTGGAGGGCTATACACAGATACGCAGTATTTT
TRBJ1-1	13	TRBV12-3/TRBV12-4	NA	few	CASSRQLETEAFF	TGTGCCAGCAGCCGACAGTTGGAGACTGAAGCTTTCTTT
TRBJ2-5	15	TRBV5-6	NA	NA	CASNPEGRAEETQYF	TGTGCCAGCAACCCAGAAGGTCGAGCGGAAGAGACCCAGTACTTC
TRBJ2-1	17	TRBV9	TRBD2	NA	CASSTWGSGGALDEQFF	TGTGCCAGCAGCACCTGGGGTAGCGGGGGGGCCTTAGATGAGCAGTTCTTC
TRBJ2-7	15	TRBV4-2	TRBD2	few	CASSQGAGGTYEQYF	TGTGCCAGCAGCCAAGGAGCGGGGGGGACCTACGAGCAGTACTTC
TRBJ2-1	18	TRBV20-1	TRBD2	NA	CSARDRPTSGGAYNEQFF	TGCAGTGCTAGAGATCGTCCCACTAGCGGGGGGGCCTACAATGAGCAGTTCTTC
TRBJ2-5	17	TRBV29-1	TRBD1	NA	CSVVGPGTDTAGETQYF	TGCAGCGTTGTAGGACCCGGGACAGATACGGCAGGAGAGACCCAGTACTTC
TRBJ2-7	14	TRBV28	NA	NA	CASRQGPGPYEQYF	TGTGCCAGCAGGCAGGGTCCGGGTCCCTACGAGCAGTACTTC
TRBJ2-3	10	TRBV29-1	NA	NA	CSVYRDTQYF	TGCAGCGTTTACCGAGATACGCAGTATTTT
TRBJ2-3	13	TRBV6-1	NA	few	CASSTVGSDTQYF	TGTGCCAGCAGTACGGTCGGGTCAGATACGCAGTATTTT
TRBJ2-6	20	TRBV21-1	NA	NA	CASSKALGTTHLSGANVLTF	TGTGCCAGCAGCAAAGCGCTTGGGACAACTCACCTCTCTGGGGCCAACGTCCTGACTTTC
TRBJ2-2	14	TRBV6-1	TRBD1	many	CACAGTGDTGELFF	TGTGCCTGCGCCGGGACAGGGGACACCGGGGAGCTGTTTTTT
TRBJ2-1	13	TRBV19	TRBD1	many	CASSPDRGHEQFF	TGTGCCAGTAGCCCTGACAGGGGACATGAGCAGTTCTTC
TRBJ1-5	14	TRBV10-3	NA	NA	CAISGQSGNQPQHF	TGTGCCATCAGCGGACAGTCGGGCAATCAGCCCCAGCATTTT
TRBJ2-1	16	TRBV15	NA	many	CATSRDSLSSYNEQFF	TGTGCCACCAGCAGAGACTCCCTAAGCTCCTACAATGAGCAGTTCTTC
TRBJ1-4	13	TRBV5-1	TRBD1	few	CASSSDRGEKLFF	TGCGCCAGCAGCTCCGACAGGGGTGAAAAACTGTTTTTT
TRBJ2-1	17	TRBV9	TRBD2	NA	CASSVEGRTSGANEQFF	TGTGCCAGCAGCGTAGAAGGGAGGACTAGCGGCGCCAATGAGCAGTTCTTC
TRBJ2-6	18	TRBV21-1	NA	NA	CASCYSRDINSGANVLTF	TGTGCCAGCTGCTACTCCCGGGACATTAACTCTGGGGCCAACGTCCTGACTTTC
TRBJ2-1	12	TRBV11-2	TRBD2	few	CASSSGLAKQFF	TGTGCCAGCAGCTCGGGACTAGCGAAGCAGTTCTTC
TRBJ2-3	12	TRBV20-1	NA	NA	CSARPDTDTQYF	TGCAGTGCTCGTCCGGACACAGATACGCAGTATTTT
TRBJ2-5	16	TRBV10-3	TRBD1	NA	CAISPTQTGSWETQYF	TGTGCCATCAGCCCCACGCAGACAGGGTCGTGGGAGACCCAGTACTTC
TRBJ1-2	15	TRBV11-2	NA	NA	CASSSAGLGSYGYTF	TGTGCCAGCAGCTCCGCGGGGCTCGGATCTTATGGCTACACCTTC
TRBJ2-1	14	TRBV4-3	NA	few	CASSQDASVSEQFF	TGCGCCAGCAGCCAAGATGCATCAGTGAGTGAGCAGTTCTTC
TRBJ2-7	14	TRBV28	NA	NA	CASSLYESSYEQYF	TGTGCCAGCAGTTTATATGAGTCCTCCTACGAGCAGTACTTC
TRBJ2-1	15	TRBV6-1	NA	NA	CASSQWGPSSNEQFF	TGTGCCAGCAGCCAGTGGGGACCCTCAAGTAATGAGCAGTTCTTC
TRBJ1-1	13	TRBV6-6	NA	NA	CASSSGYDTEAFF	TGTGCCAGCAGTTCCGGTTATGACACTGAAGCTTTCTTT
TRBJ1-2	13	TRBV20-1	NA	few	CSAPSAALYGYTF	TGCAGTGCTCCCTCAGCAGCCCTCTATGGCTACACCTTC
TRBJ2-7	16	TRBV15	TRBD2	few	CATSRVGGGHSYEQYF	TGTGCCACCAGCAGAGTGGGCGGGGGGCACTCCTACGAGCAGTACTTC
TRBJ2-1	18	TRBV11-2	NA	many	CASSLEALRGAVYNEQFF	TGTGCCAGCAGCTTAGAGGCGCTCAGGGGGGCGGTTTACAATGAGCAGTTCTTC